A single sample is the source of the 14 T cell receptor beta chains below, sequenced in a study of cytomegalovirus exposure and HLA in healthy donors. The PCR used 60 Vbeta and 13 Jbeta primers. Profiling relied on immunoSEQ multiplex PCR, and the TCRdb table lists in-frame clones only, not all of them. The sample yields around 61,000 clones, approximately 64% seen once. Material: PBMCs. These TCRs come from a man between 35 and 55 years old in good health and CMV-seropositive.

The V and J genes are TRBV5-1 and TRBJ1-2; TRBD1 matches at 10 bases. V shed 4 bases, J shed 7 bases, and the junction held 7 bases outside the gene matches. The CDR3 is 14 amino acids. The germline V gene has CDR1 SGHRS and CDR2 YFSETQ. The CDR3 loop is CASSPGQGESGYTF. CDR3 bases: TGCGCCAGCAGCCCAGGACAGGGGGAGTCTGGCTACACCTTC.

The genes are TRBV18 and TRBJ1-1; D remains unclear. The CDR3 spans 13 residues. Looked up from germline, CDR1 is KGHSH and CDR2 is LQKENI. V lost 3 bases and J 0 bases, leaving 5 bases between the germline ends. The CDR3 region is CASSPAMNTEAFF. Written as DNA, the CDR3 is TGTGCCAGCTCACCGGCAATGAACACTGAAGCTTTCTTT.

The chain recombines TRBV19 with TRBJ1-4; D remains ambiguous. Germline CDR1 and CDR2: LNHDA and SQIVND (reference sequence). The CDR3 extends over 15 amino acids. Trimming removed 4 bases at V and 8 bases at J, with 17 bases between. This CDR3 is CASSKLKSGKEKLFF. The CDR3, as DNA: TGTGCCAGTAGTAAACTCAAGTCGGGGAAAGAAAAACTGTTTTTT.

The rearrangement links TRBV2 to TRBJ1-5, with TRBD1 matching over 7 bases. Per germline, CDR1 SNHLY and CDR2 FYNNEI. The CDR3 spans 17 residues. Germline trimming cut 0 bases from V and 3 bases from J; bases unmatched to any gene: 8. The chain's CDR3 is CASSEARGQPLNQPQHF. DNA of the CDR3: TGTGCCAGCAGTGAAGCGAGGGGACAGCCCCTCAATCAGCCCCAGCATTTT.

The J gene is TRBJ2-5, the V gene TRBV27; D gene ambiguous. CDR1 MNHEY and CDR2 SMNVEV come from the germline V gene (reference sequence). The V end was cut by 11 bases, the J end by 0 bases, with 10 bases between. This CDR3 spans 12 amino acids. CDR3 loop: CAGESYQETQYF. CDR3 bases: TGTGCCGGAGAGTCGTACCAAGAGACCCAGTACTTC.

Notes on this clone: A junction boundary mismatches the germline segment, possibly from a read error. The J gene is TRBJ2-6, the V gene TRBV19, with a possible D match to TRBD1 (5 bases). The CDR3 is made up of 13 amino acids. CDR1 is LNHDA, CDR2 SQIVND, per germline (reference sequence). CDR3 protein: CASSETGASVLTF. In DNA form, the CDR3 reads TGTGCCAGTAGCGAAACTGGGGCCAGCGTCCTGACTTTC.

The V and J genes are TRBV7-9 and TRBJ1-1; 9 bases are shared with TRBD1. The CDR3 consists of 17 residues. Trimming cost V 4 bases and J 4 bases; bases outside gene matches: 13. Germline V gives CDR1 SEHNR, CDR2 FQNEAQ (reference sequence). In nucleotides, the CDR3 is TGTGCCAGCAGCTGGGGGGGGACAGGGCTTCGGAGCACTGAAGCTTTCTTT. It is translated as CASSWGGTGLRSTEAFF.

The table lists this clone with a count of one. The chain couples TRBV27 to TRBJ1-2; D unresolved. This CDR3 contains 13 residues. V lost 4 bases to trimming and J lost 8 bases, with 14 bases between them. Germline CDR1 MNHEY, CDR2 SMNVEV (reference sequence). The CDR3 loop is CASSWAKAGGYTF. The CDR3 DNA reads TGTGCCAGCAGTTGGGCGAAGGCGGGAGGCTACACCTTC.

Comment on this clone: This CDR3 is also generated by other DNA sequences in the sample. CDR3 DNA: TGTGCTAGTGGTTTGCTGGGAGGCGAGCAGTACTTC. It yields the protein CASGLLGGEQYF. V gene TRBV12-5 combines with J gene TRBJ2-7, with D possibly being TRBD2 (6 bases). This CDR3 has 12 amino acids. The germline CDR1 and CDR2 sequences are LGHNT and FRNRAP. V was clipped by 2 bases and J by 6 bases, with 8 bases between them.

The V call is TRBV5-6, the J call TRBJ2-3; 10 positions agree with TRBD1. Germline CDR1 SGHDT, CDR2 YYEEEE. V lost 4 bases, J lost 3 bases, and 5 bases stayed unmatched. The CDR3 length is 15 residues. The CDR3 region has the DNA TGTGCCAGCAGCAAAAGGGACAGGGGAACAGATACGCAGTATTTT. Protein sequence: CASSKRDRGTDTQYF.

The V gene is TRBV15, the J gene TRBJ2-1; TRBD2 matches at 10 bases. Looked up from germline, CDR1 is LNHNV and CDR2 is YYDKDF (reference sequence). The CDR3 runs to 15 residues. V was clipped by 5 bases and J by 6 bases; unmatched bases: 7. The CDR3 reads CATSYGTSAFNEQFF. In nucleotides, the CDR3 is TGTGCCACCAGCTACGGGACTAGCGCCTTCAATGAGCAGTTCTTC.

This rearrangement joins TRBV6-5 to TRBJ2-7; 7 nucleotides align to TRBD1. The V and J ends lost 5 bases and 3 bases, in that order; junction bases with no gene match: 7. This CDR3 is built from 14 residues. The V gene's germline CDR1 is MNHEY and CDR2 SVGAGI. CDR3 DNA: TGTGCCAGCAGTCCAAGAAGGGACAGCTACGAGCAGTACTTC. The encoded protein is CASSPRRDSYEQYF.

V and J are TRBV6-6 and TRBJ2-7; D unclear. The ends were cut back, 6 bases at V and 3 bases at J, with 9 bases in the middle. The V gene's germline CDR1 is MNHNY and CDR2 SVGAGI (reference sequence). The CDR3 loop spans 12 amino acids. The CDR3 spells CASSLGGYEQYF. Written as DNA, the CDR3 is TGTGCCAGCAGCCTCGGCGGCTACGAGCAGTACTTC.

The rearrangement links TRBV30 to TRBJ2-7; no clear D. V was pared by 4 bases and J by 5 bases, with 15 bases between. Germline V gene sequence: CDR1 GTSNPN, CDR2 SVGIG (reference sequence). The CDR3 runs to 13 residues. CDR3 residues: CAWINPTRDEQYF. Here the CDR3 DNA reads TGTGCCTGGATCAACCCCACCCGGGACGAGCAGTACTTC.